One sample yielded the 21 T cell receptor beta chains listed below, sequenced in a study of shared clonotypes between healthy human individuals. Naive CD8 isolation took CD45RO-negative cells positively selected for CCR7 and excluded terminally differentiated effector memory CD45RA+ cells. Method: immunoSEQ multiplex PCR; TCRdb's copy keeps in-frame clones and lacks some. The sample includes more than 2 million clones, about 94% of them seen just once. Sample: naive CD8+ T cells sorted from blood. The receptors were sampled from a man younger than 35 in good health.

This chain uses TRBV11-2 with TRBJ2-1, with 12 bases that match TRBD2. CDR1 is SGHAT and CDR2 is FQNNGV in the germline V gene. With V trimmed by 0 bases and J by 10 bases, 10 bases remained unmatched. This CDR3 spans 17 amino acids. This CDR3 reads CASSLDPLAGGPREQFF. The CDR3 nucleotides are TGTGCCAGCAGCTTAGATCCCCTAGCGGGAGGGCCTCGGGAGCAGTTCTTC.

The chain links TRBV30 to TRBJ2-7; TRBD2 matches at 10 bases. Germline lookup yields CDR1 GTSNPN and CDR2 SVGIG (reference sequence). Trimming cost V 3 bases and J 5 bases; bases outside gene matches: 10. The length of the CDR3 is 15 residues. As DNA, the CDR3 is TGTGCCTGGAGCCACCCGACTAGCGGGCTGCACGAGCAGTACTTC. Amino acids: CAWSHPTSGLHEQYF.

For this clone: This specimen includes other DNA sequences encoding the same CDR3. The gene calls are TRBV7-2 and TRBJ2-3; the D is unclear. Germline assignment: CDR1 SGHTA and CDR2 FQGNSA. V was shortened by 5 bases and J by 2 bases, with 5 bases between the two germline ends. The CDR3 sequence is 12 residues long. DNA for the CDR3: TGTGCCAGCAGCCTATACACAGATACGCAGTATTTT. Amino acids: CASSLYTDTQYF.

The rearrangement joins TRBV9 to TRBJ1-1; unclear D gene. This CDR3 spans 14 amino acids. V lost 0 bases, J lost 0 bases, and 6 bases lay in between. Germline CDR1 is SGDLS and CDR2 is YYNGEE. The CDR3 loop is CASSVAEVNTEAFF. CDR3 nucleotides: TGTGCCAGCAGCGTAGCAGAGGTGAACACTGAAGCTTTCTTT.

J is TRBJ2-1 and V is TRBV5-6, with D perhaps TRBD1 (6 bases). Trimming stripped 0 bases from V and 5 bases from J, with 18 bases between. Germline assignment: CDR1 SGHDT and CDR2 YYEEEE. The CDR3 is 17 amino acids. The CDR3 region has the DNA TGTGCCAGCAGCTTGGGGGACATGCCAAATCAACACAATGAGCAGTTCTTC. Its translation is CASSLGDMPNQHNEQFF.

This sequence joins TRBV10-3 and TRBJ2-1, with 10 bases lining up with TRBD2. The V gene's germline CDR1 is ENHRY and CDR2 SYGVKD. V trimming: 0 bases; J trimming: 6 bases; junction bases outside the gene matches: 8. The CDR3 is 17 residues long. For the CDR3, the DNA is TGTGCCATCAGTGAGTCGGACGGACTAGCGGTACGCAATGAGCAGTTCTTC. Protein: CAISESDGLAVRNEQFF.

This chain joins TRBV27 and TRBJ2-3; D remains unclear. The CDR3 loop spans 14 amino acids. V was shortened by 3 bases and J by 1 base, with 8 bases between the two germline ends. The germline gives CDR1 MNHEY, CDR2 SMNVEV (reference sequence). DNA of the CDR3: TGTGCCAGCAGTTTCCCCGGGCGCACAGATACGCAGTATTTT. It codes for CASSFPGRTDTQYF.

The CDR3 spells CASSSLGPTDTQYF. The CDR3 bases are TGTGCCAGCAGCTCCCTGGGGCCCACAGATACGCAGTATTTT. V usage is TRBV7-6 and J usage is TRBJ2-3, with a weak D call TRBD1 (5 bases). This CDR3 has 14 residues. The V gene's germline CDR1 is SGHVS and CDR2 FNYEAQ. The germline V and J ends were trimmed by 4 bases and 2 bases, with 10 bases remaining between them.

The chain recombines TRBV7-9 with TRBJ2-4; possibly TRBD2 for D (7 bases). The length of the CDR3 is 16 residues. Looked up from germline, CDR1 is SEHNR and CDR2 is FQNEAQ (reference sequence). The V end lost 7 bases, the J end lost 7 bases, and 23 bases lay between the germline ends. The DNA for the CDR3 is TGTGCCAGCACCGACTCACAGGGAGGGAATTTGAACATTCAGTACTTC. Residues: CASTDSQGGNLNIQYF.

This chain's CDR3 is CASSQENLNGGSYGYTF. As DNA, the CDR3 is TGCGCCAGCAGCCAAGAAAACCTCAACGGGGGCAGCTATGGCTACACCTTC. The gene calls are TRBV4-3 and TRBJ1-2, with D maybe TRBD1 (6 bases). The CDR3 is 17 residues long. V lost 0 bases and J 4 bases, leaving 18 bases between the germline ends. CDR1 is LGHNA, CDR2 YSLEER, per germline.

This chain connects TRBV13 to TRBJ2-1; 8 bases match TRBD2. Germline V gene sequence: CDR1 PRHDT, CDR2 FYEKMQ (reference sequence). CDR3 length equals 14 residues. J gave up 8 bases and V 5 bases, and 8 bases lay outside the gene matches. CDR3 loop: CASSEASGPDEQFF. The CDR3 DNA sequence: TGTGCCAGCAGCGAGGCTAGCGGGCCGGATGAGCAGTTCTTC.

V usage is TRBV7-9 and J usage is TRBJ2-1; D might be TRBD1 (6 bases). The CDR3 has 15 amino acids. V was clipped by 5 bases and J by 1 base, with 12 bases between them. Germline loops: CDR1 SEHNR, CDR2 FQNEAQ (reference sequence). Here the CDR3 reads CASSPPTGSYNEQFF. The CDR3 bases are TGTGCCAGCAGCCCTCCGACAGGATCCTACAATGAGCAGTTCTTC.

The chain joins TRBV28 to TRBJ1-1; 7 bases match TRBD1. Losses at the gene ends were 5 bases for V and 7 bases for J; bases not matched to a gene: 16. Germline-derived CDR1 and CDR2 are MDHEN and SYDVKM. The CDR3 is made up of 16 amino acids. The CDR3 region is CASSTTDRAAEDEAFF. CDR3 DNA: TGTGCCAGCAGTACGACTGACAGGGCTGCTGAGGATGAAGCTTTCTTT.

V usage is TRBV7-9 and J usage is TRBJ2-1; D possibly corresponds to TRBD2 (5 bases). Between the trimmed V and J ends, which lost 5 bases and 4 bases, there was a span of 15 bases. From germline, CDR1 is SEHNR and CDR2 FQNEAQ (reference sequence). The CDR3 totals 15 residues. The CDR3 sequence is CASSPERLGYNEQFF. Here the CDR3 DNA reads TGTGCCAGCAGCCCAGAGCGGTTAGGGTACAATGAGCAGTTCTTC.

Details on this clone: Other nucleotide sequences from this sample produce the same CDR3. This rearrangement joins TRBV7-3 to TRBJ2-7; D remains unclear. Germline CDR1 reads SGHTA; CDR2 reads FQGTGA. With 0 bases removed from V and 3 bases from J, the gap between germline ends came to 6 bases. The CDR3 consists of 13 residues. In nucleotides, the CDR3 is TGTGCCAGCAGCTTAACACCAGGCTACGAGCAGTACTTC. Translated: CASSLTPGYEQYF.

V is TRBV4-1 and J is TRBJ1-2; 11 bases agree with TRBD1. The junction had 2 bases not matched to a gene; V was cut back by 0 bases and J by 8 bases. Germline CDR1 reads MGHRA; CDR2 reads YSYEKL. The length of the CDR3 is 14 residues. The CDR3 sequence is CASSQEGQGEGYTF. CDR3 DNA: TGCGCCAGCAGCCAAGAGGGACAGGGGGAAGGCTACACCTTC.

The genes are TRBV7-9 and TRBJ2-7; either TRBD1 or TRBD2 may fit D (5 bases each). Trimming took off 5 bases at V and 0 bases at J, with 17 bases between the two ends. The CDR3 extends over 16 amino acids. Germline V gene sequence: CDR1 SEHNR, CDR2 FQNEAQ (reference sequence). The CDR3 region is CASSKAGTVSSYEQYF. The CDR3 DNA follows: TGTGCCAGCAGCAAGGCCGGGACCGTAAGCTCCTACGAGCAGTACTTC.

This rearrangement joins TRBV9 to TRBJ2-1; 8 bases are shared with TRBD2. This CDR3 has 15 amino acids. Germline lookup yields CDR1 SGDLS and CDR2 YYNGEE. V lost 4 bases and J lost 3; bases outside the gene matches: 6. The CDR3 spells CASSYDGGVYNEQFF. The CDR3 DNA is TGTGCCAGCAGCTACGACGGGGGGGTCTACAATGAGCAGTTCTTC.

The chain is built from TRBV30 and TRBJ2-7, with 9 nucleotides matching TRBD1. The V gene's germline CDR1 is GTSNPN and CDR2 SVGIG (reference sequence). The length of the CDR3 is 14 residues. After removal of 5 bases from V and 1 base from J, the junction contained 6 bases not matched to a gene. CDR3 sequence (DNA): TGTGCCTGGGAGGGACAGGGACGATCCTACGAGCAGTACTTC. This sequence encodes CAWEGQGRSYEQYF.

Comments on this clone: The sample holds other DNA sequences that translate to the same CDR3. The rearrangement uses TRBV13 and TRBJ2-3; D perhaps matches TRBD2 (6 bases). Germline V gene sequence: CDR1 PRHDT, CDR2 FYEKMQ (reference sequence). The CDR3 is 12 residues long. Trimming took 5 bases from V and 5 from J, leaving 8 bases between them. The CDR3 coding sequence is TGTGCCAGCAGCCTGGGACTAGATACGCAGTATTTT. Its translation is CASSLGLDTQYF. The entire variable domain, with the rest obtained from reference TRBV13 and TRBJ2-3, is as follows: AAGVIQSPRHLIKEKRETATLKCYPIPRHDTVYWYQQGPGQDPQFLISFYEKMQSDKGSIPDRFSAQQFSDYHSELNMSSLELGDSALYFCASSLGLDTQYFGPGTRLTVL.

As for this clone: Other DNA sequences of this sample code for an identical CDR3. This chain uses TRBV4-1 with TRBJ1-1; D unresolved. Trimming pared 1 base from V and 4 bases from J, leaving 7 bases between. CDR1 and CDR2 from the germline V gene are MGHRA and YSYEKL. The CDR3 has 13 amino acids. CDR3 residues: CASSQGVRTEAFF. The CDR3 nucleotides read TGCGCCAGCAGCCAAGGGGTTCGCACTGAAGCTTTCTTT.